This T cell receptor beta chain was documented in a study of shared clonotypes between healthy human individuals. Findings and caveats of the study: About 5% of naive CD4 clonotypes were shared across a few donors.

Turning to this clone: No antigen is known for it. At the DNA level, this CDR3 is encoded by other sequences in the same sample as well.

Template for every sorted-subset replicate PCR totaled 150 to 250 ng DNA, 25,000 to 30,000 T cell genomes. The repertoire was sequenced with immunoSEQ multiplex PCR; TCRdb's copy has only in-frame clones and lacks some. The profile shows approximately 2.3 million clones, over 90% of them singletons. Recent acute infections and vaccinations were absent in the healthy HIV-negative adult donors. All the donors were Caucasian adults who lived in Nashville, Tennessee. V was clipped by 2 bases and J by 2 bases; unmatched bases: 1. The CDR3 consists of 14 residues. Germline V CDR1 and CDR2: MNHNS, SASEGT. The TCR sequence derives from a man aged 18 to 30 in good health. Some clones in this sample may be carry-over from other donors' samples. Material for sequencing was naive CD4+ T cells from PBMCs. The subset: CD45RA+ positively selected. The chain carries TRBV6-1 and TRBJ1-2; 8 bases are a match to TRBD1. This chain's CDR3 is CASSEQGANYGYTF. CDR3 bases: TGTGCCAGCAGTGAACAGGGGGCGAACTATGGCTACACCTTC.